This TCR beta chain comes out of a study of blood T cell repertoires in COVID-19. Germline assignment: CDR1 SGHRS and CDR2 YFSETQ. There are 12 residues in the CDR3. The germline V and J ends were trimmed by 6 bases and 8 bases, with 14 bases remaining between them. The method was immunoSEQ multiplex PCR; TCRdb's version includes in-frame clones alone and lacks a portion of them. The table has 150,000 to 250,000 clones, approximately 84% seen once. Sequenced input: PBMCs or T cells enriched from blood (not recorded which). The rearrangement joins TRBV5-1 to TRBJ1-2, with a weak D call TRBD1 (5 bases). The sequence came from a man aged 35-49 years who had recovered from COVID-19. The CDR3 reads CASIGAHGGYTF. CDR3 nucleotide sequence: TGCGCCAGCATTGGGGCCCACGGAGGCTACACCTTC.